The entry that follows covers one TCR beta chain sequence. These data belong to a study of shared clonotypes between healthy human individuals. Naive CD8 isolation took CD45RO-negative cells positively selected for CCR7 and excluded terminally differentiated effector memory CD45RA+ cells. This CDR3 region has 15 residues. With 5 bases removed from V and 5 bases from J, the gap between germline ends came to 17 bases. The germline gives CDR1 SGHTA, CDR2 FQGTGA. Here immunoSEQ multiplex PCR was the method, and the copy in TCRdb shows in-frame clones only, minus some. The data contain hundreds of thousands of clones, roughly nine tenths of them singletons.

The receptor's source is a young man in good health. The sample was naive CD8+ T cells sorted from blood. V and J are TRBV7-3 and TRBJ2-3; tentative D call: TRBD1 (6 bases). The CDR3 DNA is TGTGCCAGCAGCGAGGGGACAACCTGGGAAGATACGCAGTATTTT. This codes for CASSEGTTWEDTQYF.